Below, one T cell receptor beta chain is given with its context. What it binds is unknown. The data originate from a study of OX40 agonist ivuxolimab in advanced cancers. Study-wide results and caveats: Blood T cells, both CD4+ and CD8+, expanded clonally by week 6 at 0.1 to 3.0 mg/kg.

The CDR3 covers 16 residues. V lost 0 bases and J 1 base, leaving 15 bases between the germline ends. CDR1 and CDR2 (germline): SQVTM, ANQGSEA. Assay: immunoSEQ multiplex PCR; the TCRdb copy retains only in-frame clones and omits some. The sample shows tens of thousands of clones, roughly 90% of them seen only once. This specimen was CD4+ or CD8+ T cells sorted from blood, taken in a trial of the OX40 agonist ivuxolimab. The TCR sequence derives from an adult with an advanced solid tumor such as melanoma, head and neck, liver or kidney cancer. The chain recombines TRBV29-1 with TRBJ1-2; D possibly corresponds to TRBD1 (6 bases). This CDR3 is CSVEDWGRGLNYGYTF. The DNA of the CDR3 is TGCAGCGTTGAAGATTGGGGGCGCGGTCTTAACTATGGCTACACCTTC.